The 25 T cell receptor beta chains reported below all come from one sample, sequenced in a study of immune reconstitution after stem cell transplant in scleroderma. TCRdb re-derived calls from the RT-PCR reads in MiXCR, one entry per CDR3 protein. The sample shows about 2,000 distinct CDR3 sequences, 15% to 20% of them seen only once. The material was obtained before or after autologous hematopoietic stem cell transplantation (not recorded which). Source of these receptors: a female donor with systemic sclerosis.

About this clonotype: A read error may be the cause here, since a much bigger clone is one base away. The CDR3, as DNA: TGTGCCAGCCTAAGGGGCAGGCGTTCCACCGGGGAGCTGTTTTTT. Encoded protein: CASLRGRRSTGELFF. V gene TRBV7-2 combines with J gene TRBJ2-2, with a possible D match to TRBD1 (5 bases). This CDR3 region has 15 residues. Germline V gives CDR1 SGHTA, CDR2 FQGNSA. Trimming shortened V by 8 bases and J by 4 bases, and 17 bases separated the two germline ends.

This clonotype is termed medium-sized. The chain links TRBV4-3 to TRBJ2-3, with 9 bases identical to TRBD2. The CDR3 covers 21 residues. CDR1 is LGHNA and CDR2 is YSLEER in the germline V gene. V shed 0 bases, J shed 1 base, and the junction held 17 bases outside the gene matches. Here the CDR3 reads CASSQEFVLAGMGGRTDTQYF. The DNA of the CDR3 is TGCGCCAGCAGCCAAGAATTTGTCCTAGCGGGAATGGGGGGGCGCACAGATACGCAGTATTTT.

The rearrangement uses TRBV23-1 and TRBJ2-3; D remains ambiguous. TRBV23-1 is an ORF; its function is uncertain. Trimming took 6 bases from V and 5 from J, leaving 3 bases between them. This CDR3 has 10 amino acids. CDR3 sequence: CASRGDTQYF. The CDR3 DNA is TGCGCCAGCAGAGGAGATACGCAGTATTTT.

The chain couples TRBV6-5 to TRBJ2-7, with D possibly matching TRBD1 (5 bases). CDR1 and CDR2 from the germline V gene are MNHEY and SVGAGI. Trimming pared 0 bases from V and 5 bases from J, leaving 14 bases between. This CDR3 spans 15 amino acids. CDR3 protein: CASSYSRQGTHEQYF. The CDR3, as DNA: TGTGCCAGCAGTTACTCGAGGCAGGGCACGCACGAGCAGTACTTC.

This chain connects TRBV5-6 to TRBJ1-4, with D uncertain. CDR3 size: 13 residues. V lost 0 bases to trimming and J lost 3 bases, with 3 bases between them. Germline CDR1 reads SGHDT; CDR2 reads YYEEEE. The CDR3 nucleotides read TGTGCCAGCAGCTTGGATCCTAATGAAAAACTGTTTTTT. Its protein is CASSLDPNEKLFF.

This clonotype ranks as medium-sized. The V gene is TRBV7-2, the J gene TRBJ1-2, with D unresolved. Trimming removed 3 bases from V and 6 bases from J, with 11 bases in between. Germline CDR1 is SGHTA and CDR2 is FQGNSA. CDR3 size: 13 residues. CDR3 nucleotide sequence: TGTGCCAGCAGCTTCTCCGACCAAGATGGCTACACCTTC. It encodes CASSFSDQDGYTF.

Points on this clonotype: A read error is possible here, since a much larger clone lies one base away. The chain uses TRBV7-6 and TRBJ1-6, with 8 bases matching TRBD1. Germline V gives CDR1 SGHVS, CDR2 FNYEAQ. This CDR3 comprises 13 residues. The CDR3 bases are TGTGCCGGCAGCTTAGACAGGGGATCACCCCTCCACTTT. It is translated as CAGSLDRGSPLHF.

This clonotype is judged medium-sized (0.01 to 0.1%). The chain uses TRBV7-2 and TRBJ1-6, with 10 positions matching TRBD1. The V gene end was trimmed by 5 bases and the J gene end by 8 bases; junction bases not matched to a gene: 6. CDR1 is SGHTA, CDR2 FQGNSA, per germline. The CDR3 is 15 residues long. The CDR3 spells CASSITGTGDSPLHF. DNA of the CDR3: TGTGCCAGCAGCATCACCGGGACAGGGGATTCACCCCTCCACTTT.

As for this clonotype: Given a much more abundant clone one base away, this may be a read error. This chain connects TRBV7-2 to TRBJ1-2; D remains ambiguous. The germline gives CDR1 SGHTA, CDR2 FQGNSA. The CDR3 is made up of 13 amino acids. The CDR3 here is CASSHRENYDYTF. DNA of the CDR3: TGTGCCAGCAGCCACCGGGAGAACTATGACTACACCTTC.

This clonotype showed up many times. This chain uses TRBV18 with TRBJ2-1, with 7 bases that match TRBD2. CDR1 is KGHSH and CDR2 is LQKENI in the germline V gene. The CDR3 is made up of 17 amino acids. Germline trimming cut 6 bases from V and 6 bases from J; bases unmatched to any gene: 17. CDR3 sequence reads: CASSTPRGPGGRNEQFF. DNA of the CDR3: TGTGCCAGCTCTACTCCGAGGGGTCCGGGAGGTCGCAATGAGCAGTTCTTC.

Judged by abundance, this clonotype is medium-sized. This chain links TRBV20-1 with TRBJ2-1; the match to TRBD2 covers 13 bases. V was pared by 1 base and J by 0 bases, with 9 bases of the junction left unmatched. CDR1 and CDR2 from the germline V gene are DFQATT and SNEGSKA (reference sequence). CDR3 length equals 19 residues. The CDR3 DNA reads TGCAGTGCTAGAGTCCCAGGACTAGCGGGAGTAATCTCCTACAATGAGCAGTTCTTC. It codes for CSARVPGLAGVISYNEQFF.

Relative to its sample, this clonotype is medium-sized. Written as DNA, the CDR3 is TGCGCCAGCAGCTTAATAGACAGAAATCAAGAGACCCAGTACTTC. It is translated as CASSLIDRNQETQYF. The chain carries TRBV5-1 and TRBJ2-5; maybe TRBD1 (5 bases). Trimming left V 2 bases short and J 2 bases short, with 13 bases between. Germline CDR1 reads SGHRS; CDR2 reads YFSETQ. The length of the CDR3 is 15 residues.

The chain joins TRBV21-1 to TRBJ2-3; TRBD1, the table's D call, lacks a check against the DNA. TRBV21-1 is a known pseudogene. The CDR3 runs to 17 residues. Here the CDR3 reads CASSKARGPRLMDTQYF. The CDR3, as DNA: TGTGCCAGCAGCAAAGCGCGGGGGCCCCGTCTCATGGATACGCAGTATTTT.

CDR3 DNA sequence: TGTGCCACCACTTGGAGCACTGAAGCTTTCTTT. Translated, it gives CATTWSTEAFF. J is TRBJ1-1 and V is TRBV6-2 or TRBV6-3; no clear D gene. The CDR3 runs to 11 residues. Germline CDR1 reads MNHEY; CDR2 reads SVGEGT. V lost 10 bases, J lost 4 bases, and 10 bases lay in between.

The CDR3 region has the DNA TGTGCCAGCAGCCATAGCGGGAGGGCTTTCGCAGATACGCAGTATTTT. This sequence encodes CASSHSGRAFADTQYF. V and J are TRBV3-1 and TRBJ2-3, with 11 bases identical to TRBD2. V gave up 3 bases and J gave up 4 bases; unmatched junction bases: 6. Germline V gene sequence: CDR1 LGHDT, CDR2 YNNKEL (reference sequence). The CDR3 runs 16 residues.

This sequence joins TRBV20-1 and TRBJ1-4; D may be TRBD1 (6 bases). CDR1 and CDR2 from the germline V gene are DFQATT and SNEGSKA (reference sequence). The CDR3 spans 15 residues. The V end lost 3 bases, the J end lost 0 bases, and 11 bases lay between the germline ends. The CDR3 loop reads CSASGRGTTNEKLFF. For the CDR3, the DNA is TGCAGTGCTAGTGGAAGGGGGACAACTAATGAAAAACTGTTTTTT.

This clonotype is termed medium-sized. The chain recombines TRBV5-5 with TRBJ2-7, with no clear D. The germline gives CDR1 SGHKS, CDR2 YYEKEE (reference sequence). There are 14 residues in the CDR3. The ends were cut back, 0 bases at V and 0 bases at J, with 7 bases in the middle. CDR3 sequence reads: CASSLVPGSYEQYF. CDR3 coding DNA: TGTGCCAGCAGCTTGGTACCAGGCTCCTACGAGCAGTACTTC.

The chain links TRBV6-1 to TRBJ2-7; the D gene is possibly TRBD2 (5 bases). CDR3 length equals 13 residues. The V gene's germline CDR1 is MNHNS and CDR2 SASEGT. Trimming removed 7 bases from V and 2 bases from J, with 12 bases in between. CDR3 sequence reads: CASTEDSAYEQYF. CDR3 nucleotide sequence: TGTGCCAGCACGGAGGATTCTGCCTACGAGCAGTACTTC.

The sample holds many counts of this clonotype. The rearrangement links TRBV7-9 to TRBJ2-5, with TRBD2 as a possible D gene (6 bases). V gave up 5 bases and J gave up 3 bases, with 13 bases separating them. Germline CDR1 and CDR2: SEHNR and FQNEAQ (reference sequence). The CDR3 extends over 14 amino acids. CDR3 loop: CASSDSAGKETQYF. The CDR3 DNA sequence: TGTGCCAGCAGCGACTCGGCGGGAAAAGAGACCCAGTACTTC.

There are many counts of this clonotype. This chain joins TRBV9 and TRBJ2-1; 13 nucleotides align to TRBD2. The CDR3 is 17 amino acids. Germline assignment: CDR1 SGDLS and CDR2 YYNGEE. With V trimmed by 2 bases and J by 7 bases, 9 bases remained unmatched. The DNA of the CDR3 is TGTGCCAGCAGCGTTACCCGGACTAGCGGGAGCAGGAATGAGCAGTTCTTC. Its translation is CASSVTRTSGSRNEQFF.

This clonotype has only a few counts. Here the CDR3 reads CASSLVAGGYTYEQYF. In DNA form, the CDR3 reads TGTGCCAGCAGCTTAGTCGCGGGAGGGTATACCTACGAGCAGTACTTC. J is TRBJ2-7 and V is TRBV7-2; the match to TRBD2 covers 9 bases. This CDR3 has 16 residues. Germline V CDR1 and CDR2: SGHTA, FQGNSA. V lost 1 base, J lost 2 bases, and 6 bases stayed unmatched.

By its share, this clonotype is medium-sized. V is TRBV2 and J is TRBJ2-2; TRBD1 aligns across 12 bases. V shed 8 bases and J 6 bases; nucleotides not matched to a gene: 13. Germline V gene sequence: CDR1 SNHLY, CDR2 FYNNEI. The CDR3 has 17 residues. The CDR3 sequence is CASRWDRGLGFAGELFF. The DNA of the CDR3 is TGTGCCAGCCGATGGGACAGGGGGCTCGGATTCGCCGGGGAGCTGTTTTTT.

The rearrangement joins TRBV9 to TRBJ2-1; a possible D gene is TRBD2 (5 bases). The CDR3 spans 14 residues. The germline CDR1 and CDR2 sequences are SGDLS and YYNGEE. V gave up 1 base and J gave up 8 bases, with 13 bases separating them. The CDR3 bases are TGTGCCAGCAGCGTAATTCTATCCGGGGATGAGCAGTTCTTC. Translation gives CASSVILSGDEQFF.

The chain uses TRBV25-1 and TRBJ1-1; D gene uncertain. The V and J ends lost 6 bases and 2 bases respectively, with 10 bases between them. The germline V gene has CDR1 MGHDK and CDR2 SYGVNS. This CDR3 is 13 amino acids long. Here the CDR3 DNA reads TGTGCCAGCAGCCCAACAGCCAACACTGAAGCTTTCTTT. This encodes CASSPTANTEAFF.

By share, this clonotype ranks as medium-sized. The V call is TRBV7-6, the J call TRBJ2-3; D not certain. Germline lookup yields CDR1 SGHVS and CDR2 FNYEAQ. The CDR3 totals 13 residues. V dropped 5 bases and J dropped 2 bases, with 8 bases sitting between them. CDR3 bases: TGTGCCAGCAGCCGCCGCGACACAGATACGCAGTATTTT. Translating it yields CASSRRDTDTQYF. Using reference TRBV7-6 and TRBJ2-3 for the parts outside the CDR3, the full variable domain is GAGVSQSPRYKVTKRGQDVALRCDPISGHVSLYWYRQALGQGPEFLTYFNYEAQQDKSGLPNDRFSAERPEGSISTLTIQRTEQRDSAMYRCASSRRDTDTQYFGPGTRLTVL.